These 13 T cell receptor beta chains were sequenced from one sample in a study of blood T cell repertoires in COVID-19. Assay: immunoSEQ multiplex PCR; the TCRdb copy retains only in-frame clones and omits some. Of 95,000 to 100,000 clones listed, roughly 85% are singletons. The sequenced sample was peripheral blood. These receptors were taken from a woman between 65 and 79 years old with active or convalescent COVID-19.

The chain has TRBV28 and TRBJ1-1, with D perhaps matching TRBD1 (6 bases). This CDR3 spans 15 amino acids. Trimming pared 2 bases from V and 9 bases from J, leaving 19 bases between. Germline V lookup: CDR1 MDHEN, CDR2 SYDVKM. Here the CDR3 DNA reads TGTGCCAGCAGTTTAGAAAGGCCTTTGGGGGGGCAAGCTTTCTTT. Translated: CASSLERPLGGQAFF.

The V call is TRBV24-1, the J call TRBJ2-2, with 7 nucleotides matching TRBD1. The CDR3 has 15 amino acids. CDR1 is KGHDR, CDR2 SFDVKD, per germline. The ends lost 3 bases at V and 6 bases at J; junction bases unmatched: 6. The CDR3 sequence is CATSDPQGEPGELFF. The CDR3 DNA sequence: TGTGCCACCAGTGATCCCCAGGGGGAACCCGGGGAGCTGTTTTTT.

The chain uses TRBV11-3 and TRBJ1-2; 12 bases agree with TRBD1. Germline V gives CDR1 SGHNT, CDR2 YENEEA. The CDR3 has 16 residues. V shed 5 bases, J shed 1 base, and the junction held 5 bases outside the gene matches. CDR3 in DNA: TGTGCCAGCAGCCTGGGACAGGGGGCACGTAACTATGGCTACACCTTC. Amino acids: CASSLGQGARNYGYTF.

This chain joins TRBV3-1 (or the pseudogene TRBV3-2) and TRBJ2-7; possible D gene TRBD2, 5 bases. The germline V gene encodes CDR1 LGHDT and CDR2 YNNKEL (reference sequence). The length of the CDR3 is 13 residues. Trimming removed 2 bases at V and 7 bases at J, with 12 bases between. CDR3 DNA sequence: TGTGCCAGCAGCCAAATAGCGTCGATGGAGCAGTACTTC. Translating gives CASSQIASMEQYF.

The gene calls are TRBV27 and TRBJ2-1; D perhaps matches TRBD2 (6 bases). The V gene's germline CDR1 is MNHEY and CDR2 SMNVEV (reference sequence). V was cut by 0 bases and J by 4 bases, with 10 bases left in between. There are 15 residues in the CDR3. CDR3 region: CASSLSIRGYNEQFF. In DNA form, the CDR3 reads TGTGCCAGCAGTTTATCGATTCGGGGGTACAATGAGCAGTTCTTC.

This chain links TRBV24-1 with TRBJ2-3; 8 bases fit TRBD2. The V gene end was trimmed by 10 bases and the J gene end by 0 bases; junction bases not matched to a gene: 8. Germline V gives CDR1 KGHDR, CDR2 SFDVKD. The CDR3 sequence is 15 residues long. The DNA for the CDR3 is TGTGCCACAACGTCCGGGGGGGCTAGCACAGATACGCAGTATTTT. Translated, it gives CATTSGGASTDTQYF.

This clone came up once. The CDR3 is CASSLIRPRGTQYF. DNA for the CDR3: TGTGCCAGCAGTTTAATCCGTCCACGAGGTACGCAGTATTTT. The chain joins TRBV28 to TRBJ2-3; D is undetermined. V lost 2 bases, J lost 8 bases, and 14 bases lay in between. The CDR3 totals 14 residues. Germline V gene sequence: CDR1 MDHEN, CDR2 SYDVKM.

J is TRBJ2-1 and V is TRBV18, with TRBD1 matching over 7 bases. Germline V gives CDR1 KGHSH, CDR2 LQKENI. V dropped 0 bases and J dropped 3; count of bases not matched to a gene: 2. The CDR3 runs to 15 residues. The CDR3 coding sequence is TGTGCCAGCTCACCACCACCAGGGGGCTACAATGAGCAGTTCTTC. It translates to CASSPPPGGYNEQFF. The full variable domain, its missing parts supplied by reference TRBV18 and TRBJ2-1, is NAGVMQNPRHLVRRRGQEARLRCSPMKGHSHVYWYRQLPEEGLKFMVYLQKENIIDESGMPKERFSAEFPKEGPSILRIQQVVRGDSAAYFCASSPPPGGYNEQFFGPGTRLTVL.

The chain combines TRBV6-6 with TRBJ2-4; TRBD1 matches 7 bases. The ends lost 7 bases at V and 7 bases at J; junction bases unmatched: 10. The CDR3 is 14 residues long. Germline CDR1 MNHNY, CDR2 SVGAGI (reference sequence). Written as DNA, the CDR3 is TGTGCCAGCACCCCTCCAGGGGGTGGGAACATTCAGTACTTC. Its translation is CASTPPGGGNIQYF.

This clone was found a few times. Because the CDR3's place on the DNA is in doubt, the DNA is left out and the CDR3 is given as listed by TCRdb. The chain recombines TRBV29-1 with TRBJ2-7; the table's D gene call, TRBD1, was not cross checked with the DNA. Germline loops: CDR1 SQVTM, CDR2 ANQGSEA. The CDR3 spans 13 amino acids, including both terminal residues. The CDR3 protein is CSVDVGQGIGRYF.

The chain combines TRBV10-2 with TRBJ2-7; TRBD2 agrees at 10 bases. This CDR3 comprises 17 residues. J was trimmed by 2 bases and V by 6 bases; bases with no gene match: 13. Per germline, CDR1 WSHSY and CDR2 SAAADI. CDR3 in DNA: TGCGCCAGCAGGAAATATTCGGGAGCGGGAGGGACCTACGAGCAGTACTTC. It codes for CASRKYSGAGGTYEQYF.

CDR3 region: CASSPSNSNQPQHF. CDR3 nucleotides: TGTGCCAGCTCACCTAGTAATAGCAATCAGCCCCAGCATTTT. This chain links TRBV18 with TRBJ1-5; the D is unclear. The CDR3 totals 14 residues. Germline CDR1 KGHSH, CDR2 LQKENI. V was pared by 3 bases and J by 0 bases, with 6 bases between. The variable domain in full, completed from reference TRBV18 and TRBJ1-5, reads NAGVMQNPRHLVRRRGQEARLRCSPMKGHSHVYWYRQLPEEGLKFMVYLQKENIIDESGMPKERFSAEFPKEGPSILRIQQVVRGDSAAYFCASSPSNSNQPQHFGDGTRLSIL.

The chain's CDR3 is CSVDEHQETQYF. The DNA of the CDR3 is TGCAGCGTTGATGAGCACCAAGAGACCCAGTACTTC. This chain links TRBV29-1 with TRBJ2-5; D gene unclear. Germline V lookup: CDR1 SQVTM, CDR2 ANQGSEA. The CDR3 has 12 amino acids. V lost 3 bases and J 0 bases, leaving 5 bases between the germline ends.